This T cell receptor beta chain was identified during a study of control samples from healthy donors and cancer patients. Using immunoSEQ multiplex PCR, the repertoire was profiled, and TCRdb retains in-frame clones only, with some absent. The sample carries about 140,000 clones, around 90% recorded once. V was shortened by 6 bases and J by 6 bases, with 12 bases between the two germline ends. This CDR3 is 11 amino acids long. Germline CDR1 is DFQATT and CDR2 is SNEGSKA (reference sequence). This clonotype originated in a man aged 18 to 30 in good health. This chain connects TRBV20-1 to TRBJ2-7; D remains unclear. Input material: blood. This CDR3 is CSALRTLEQYF. The CDR3 nucleotides are TGCAGTGCACTTAGGACCCTCGAGCAGTACTTC.